Sequencing of this T cell receptor (beta chain) was carried out in a study of regulatory T cells in long-lasting Graves disease. Regarding this clonotype: A much more abundant neighbour one base away suggests this may be a read error.

This CDR3 comprises 15 residues. Germline CDR1 reads SGHTA; CDR2 reads FQGNSA. Trimming took 3 bases from V and 4 from J, leaving 15 bases between them. Arm-PCR of CDR3 regions with iRepertoire HTBI primers generated TCR beta libraries. TCRdb ran MiXCR on the multiplex PCR reads and lists one entry per CDR3 protein. The table lists 400,000 to 500,000 distinct CDR3 sequences, more than 20% of them singletons. Time point defined: persistent/refractory GD, antithyroid drugs over 5 years with positive TRAb. Following extraction of RNA from PBMCs, that RNA was used to make the TCR library. The receptor was derived from a female donor with Graves disease. The chain uses TRBV7-2 and TRBJ1-2; D uncertain. The sample in question was peripheral blood mononuclear cells (PBMCs), obtained when the disease was refractory, from a patient treated with antithyroid drugs. The CDR3 is CASSFPGRTSYGYTF. The CDR3 coding sequence is TGTGCCAGCAGCTTTCCGGGCAGAACGAGCTATGGCTACACCTTC.